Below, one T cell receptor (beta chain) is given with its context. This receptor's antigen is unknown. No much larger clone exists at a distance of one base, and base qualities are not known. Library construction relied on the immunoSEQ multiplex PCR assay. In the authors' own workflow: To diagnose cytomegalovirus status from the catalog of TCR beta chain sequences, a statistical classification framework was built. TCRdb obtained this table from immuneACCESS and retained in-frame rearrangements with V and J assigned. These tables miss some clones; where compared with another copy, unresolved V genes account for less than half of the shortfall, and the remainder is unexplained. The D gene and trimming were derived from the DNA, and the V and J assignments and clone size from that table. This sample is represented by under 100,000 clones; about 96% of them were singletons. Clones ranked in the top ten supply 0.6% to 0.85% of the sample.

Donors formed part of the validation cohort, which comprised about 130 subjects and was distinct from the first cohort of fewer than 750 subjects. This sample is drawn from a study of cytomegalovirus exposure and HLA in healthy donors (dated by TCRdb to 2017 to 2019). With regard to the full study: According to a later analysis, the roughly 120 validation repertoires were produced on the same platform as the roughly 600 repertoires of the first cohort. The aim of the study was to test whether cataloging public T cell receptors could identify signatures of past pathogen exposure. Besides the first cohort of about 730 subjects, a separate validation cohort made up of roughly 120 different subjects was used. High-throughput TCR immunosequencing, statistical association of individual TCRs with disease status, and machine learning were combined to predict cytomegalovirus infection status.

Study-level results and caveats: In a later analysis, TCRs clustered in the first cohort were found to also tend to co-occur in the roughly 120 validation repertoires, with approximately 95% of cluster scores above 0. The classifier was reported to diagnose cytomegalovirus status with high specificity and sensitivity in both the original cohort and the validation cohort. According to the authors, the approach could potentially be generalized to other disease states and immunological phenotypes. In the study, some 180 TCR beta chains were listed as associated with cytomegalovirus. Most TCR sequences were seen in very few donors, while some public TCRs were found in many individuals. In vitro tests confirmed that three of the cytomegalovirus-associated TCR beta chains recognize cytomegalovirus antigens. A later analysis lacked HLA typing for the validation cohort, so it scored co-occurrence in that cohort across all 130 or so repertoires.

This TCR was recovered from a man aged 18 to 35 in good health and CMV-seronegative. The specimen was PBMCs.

The sequenced DNA is TGTGCCAGCAGCTACAGGGAGAACACTGAAGCTTTCTTT. It translates as CASSYRENTEAFF. The chain uses TRBV7-9 and TRBJ1-1; the D region possibly corresponds to TRBD1 (6 bases align). Trimming costs V 4 bases and J 1 base, and their ends lie 7 bases apart. From a lookup of the germline V gene (reference sequence), CDR1 and CDR2 are SEHNR and FQNEAQ. From the cysteine up to the phenylalanine, the CDR3 has a length of 13 residues. The sequence is cut down to CDR3 DNA, 39 bases in frame from base 1.